The 18 T cell receptor beta chains in this list originate from one sample, sequenced in a study of blood T cell repertoires in COVID-19. Here immunoSEQ multiplex PCR was the method, and the copy in TCRdb shows in-frame clones only, minus some. Here the sample spans hundreds of thousands of clones, 80% to 90% being singletons. The specimen sequenced was peripheral blood. The receptors come from a woman in her twenties or thirties with acute or convalescent COVID-19.

The chain recombines TRBV29-1 with TRBJ1-1; D remains ambiguous. CDR3 length equals 14 residues. Looked up from germline, CDR1 is SQVTM and CDR2 is ANQGSEA. Trimming removed 6 bases from V and 5 bases from J, with 19 bases in between. Written as DNA, the CDR3 is TGCAGCGTGGCGCCTCGGAGGGAAGGGACTGAAGCTTTCTTT. Translation gives CSVAPRREGTEAFF.

The V and J genes are TRBV5-1 and TRBJ1-5, with D maybe TRBD1 (6 bases). With 5 bases removed from V and 4 bases from J, the gap between germline ends came to 10 bases. CDR1 and CDR2 (germline): SGHRS, YFSETQ. The CDR3 consists of 13 residues. In nucleotides, the CDR3 is TGCGCCAGCAGTTATGGACAGAATCAGCCCCAGCATTTT. Encoded protein: CASSYGQNQPQHF.

The V call is TRBV19, the J call TRBJ2-3, with unresolved D. The germline CDR1 and CDR2 sequences are LNHDA and SQIVND (reference sequence). The length of the CDR3 is 14 residues. The ends were cut back, 7 bases at V and 0 bases at J, with 11 bases in the middle. The CDR3 loop reads CASNEDISTDTQYF. The CDR3 nucleotides read TGTGCCAGTAATGAAGACATTAGCACAGATACGCAGTATTTT.

This chain uses TRBV2 with TRBJ2-1, with 9 bases identical to TRBD2. This CDR3 comprises 15 residues. Germline trimming cut 3 bases from V and 6 bases from J; bases unmatched to any gene: 6. Germline V gene sequence: CDR1 SNHLY, CDR2 FYNNEI. This CDR3 reads CASSEVGLASNEQFF. In nucleotides, the CDR3 is TGTGCCAGCAGTGAGGTGGGACTAGCTTCCAATGAGCAGTTCTTC. Drawing the rest from reference TRBV2 and TRBJ2-1, the complete variable domain is EPEVTQTPSHQVTQMGQEVILRCVPISNHLYFYWYRQILGQKVEFLVSFYNNEISEKSEIFDDQFSVERPDGSNFTLKIRSTKLEDSAMYFCASSEVGLASNEQFFGPGTRLTVL.

The chain combines TRBV27 with TRBJ1-5; D is perhaps TRBD1 (5 bases). The CDR3 extends over 16 amino acids. Per the germline V gene, CDR1 is MNHEY and CDR2 is SMNVEV (reference sequence). The ends were cut back, 2 bases at V and 0 bases at J, with 11 bases in the middle. Here the CDR3 DNA reads TGTGCCAGCAGTTTAAAGGGGCCTGATAGCAATCAGCCCCAGCATTTT. Translation: CASSLKGPDSNQPQHF.

In this sample, this clone turned up a few times. The rearrangement links TRBV18 to TRBJ2-5, with D tentatively TRBD1 (5 bases). The germline V gene has CDR1 KGHSH and CDR2 LQKENI. V lost 3 bases to trimming and J lost 5 bases, with 13 bases between them. The CDR3 has 14 amino acids. Written as DNA, the CDR3 is TGTGCCAGCTCACCCGGTTGGGGCCGGGAGACCCAGTACTTC. This translates into CASSPGWGRETQYF.

On this clone: Different DNA sequences within this sample yield the same CDR3. This chain links TRBV5-1 with TRBJ2-3, with 7 nucleotides matching TRBD2. V was pared by 0 bases and J by 1 base, with 2 bases of the junction left unmatched. CDR3 size: 15 residues. Germline V gene sequence: CDR1 SGHRS, CDR2 YFSETQ. CDR3 residues: CASSLELAGTDTQYF. The CDR3 DNA is TGCGCCAGCAGCTTGGAGCTAGCGGGCACAGATACGCAGTATTTT.

V and J are TRBV20-1 and TRBJ2-7; unclear D gene. Trimming left V 3 bases short and J 0 bases short, with 6 bases between. Germline CDR1 reads DFQATT; CDR2 reads SNEGSKA (reference sequence). The CDR3 is 12 residues long. The CDR3 protein is CSASPNSYEQYF. The CDR3 DNA is TGCAGTGCTAGTCCCAACTCCTACGAGCAGTACTTC.

V gene TRBV2 combines with J gene TRBJ1-3; D perhaps matches TRBD1 (6 bases). V gave up 5 bases and J gave up 0 bases, with 11 bases separating them. CDR1 and CDR2 from the germline V gene are SNHLY and FYNNEI. CDR3 size: 15 residues. The CDR3 DNA reads as TGTGCCAGCAGTCCTACAGGGAGCTCTGGAAACACCATATATTTT. This codes for CASSPTGSSGNTIYF.

This clone was observed a few times. The chain combines TRBV25-1 with TRBJ1-2; D not resolved. The CDR3 covers 15 residues. Trimming stripped 3 bases from V and 0 bases from J, with 11 bases between. The V gene's germline CDR1 is MGHDK and CDR2 SYGVNS. The CDR3: CASSEWSEANYGYTF. The CDR3, as DNA: TGTGCCAGCAGTGAGTGGTCAGAAGCTAACTATGGCTACACCTTC.

The chain recombines TRBV28 with TRBJ1-1, with D uncertain. V was shortened by 6 bases and J by 4 bases, with 6 bases between the two germline ends. CDR1 and CDR2 from the germline V gene are MDHEN and SYDVKM. This CDR3 is 11 amino acids long. CDR3 nucleotides: TGTGCCAGCAGAGCGTTCACTGAAGCTTTCTTT. Protein sequence: CASRAFTEAFF.

This clone was detected once. The chain has TRBV6-5 and TRBJ2-7; 9 bases line up with TRBD2. V shed 7 bases, J shed 4 bases, and the junction held 8 bases outside the gene matches. Germline values: CDR1 MNHEY, CDR2 SVGAGI. CDR3 size: 14 residues. In nucleotides, the CDR3 is TGTGCCAGCACGATAGCTAGCGGGGCATACGAGCAGTACTTC. It specifies CASTIASGAYEQYF.

This clone appeared once. Here the CDR3 reads CASSLIGQGSGANVLTF. The CDR3 nucleotides read TGCGCCAGCAGCTTGATAGGTCAGGGGTCTGGGGCCAACGTCCTGACTTTC. The rearrangement uses TRBV5-1 and TRBJ2-6; weak D call: TRBD1 (6 bases). Trimming stripped 1 base from V and 1 base from J, with 12 bases between. Looked up from germline, CDR1 is SGHRS and CDR2 is YFSETQ. The CDR3 has 17 residues. Filled out from reference TRBV5-1 and TRBJ2-6, the complete variable domain reads KAGVTQTPRYLIKTRGQQVTLSCSPISGHRSVSWYQQTPGQGLQFLFEYFSETQRNKGNFPGRFSGRQFSNSRSEMNVSTLELGDSALYLCASSLIGQGSGANVLTFGAGSRLTVL.

This sequence joins TRBV5-5 and TRBJ2-5, with D possibly matching TRBD2 (5 bases). This CDR3 is built from 14 residues. V was shortened by 0 bases and J by 5 bases, with 11 bases between the two germline ends. CDR1 and CDR2 from the germline V gene are SGHKS and YYEKEE (reference sequence). The CDR3 protein is CASSLEAGRETQYF. CDR3 coding DNA: TGTGCCAGCAGCTTGGAGGCGGGTCGGGAGACCCAGTACTTC.

The V gene is TRBV18, the J gene TRBJ2-3; tentative D call: TRBD1 (6 bases). V lost 2 bases, J lost 0 bases, and 18 bases lay in between. CDR1 and CDR2 (germline): KGHSH, LQKENI. The CDR3 extends over 18 amino acids. The CDR3 region is CASSPTPTQGTSTDTQYF. CDR3 bases: TGTGCCAGCTCACCAACTCCGACCCAGGGGACCAGCACAGATACGCAGTATTTT.

The chain combines TRBV6-2 or TRBV6-3 with TRBJ1-6; 12 nucleotides line up with TRBD1. Germline V gene lookup returns CDR1 MNHEY and CDR2 SVGEGT. There are 15 residues in the CDR3. Unmatched junction bases numbered 3, after V lost 5 bases and J lost 7 bases. CDR3 sequence: CASSKGTGGNSPLHF. The CDR3 DNA follows: TGTGCCAGCAGTAAAGGGACAGGGGGCAATTCACCCCTCCACTTT.

The V gene is TRBV7-6, the J gene TRBJ2-2; D ambiguous. Germline CDR1 reads SGHVS; CDR2 reads FNYEAQ. This CDR3 has 16 amino acids. V was clipped by 6 bases and J by 2 bases, with 16 bases between them. CDR3 amino acids: CASSPRLRGNTGELFF. The CDR3 DNA is TGTGCCAGCAGTCCAAGACTCAGAGGCAACACCGGGGAGCTGTTTTTT. Filled out from reference TRBV7-6 and TRBJ2-2, the complete variable domain reads GAGVSQSPRYKVTKRGQDVALRCDPISGHVSLYWYRQALGQGPEFLTYFNYEAQQDKSGLPNDRFSAERPEGSISTLTIQRTEQRDSAMYRCASSPRLRGNTGELFFGEGSRLTVL.

The chain has TRBV24-1 and TRBJ2-1; D unclear. The V end lost 3 bases, the J end lost 7 bases, and 9 bases lay between the germline ends. Germline values: CDR1 KGHDR, CDR2 SFDVKD. The CDR3 runs to 13 residues. CDR3 loop: CATSDNTENEQFF. In nucleotides, the CDR3 is TGTGCCACCAGTGATAACACAGAGAATGAGCAGTTCTTC.